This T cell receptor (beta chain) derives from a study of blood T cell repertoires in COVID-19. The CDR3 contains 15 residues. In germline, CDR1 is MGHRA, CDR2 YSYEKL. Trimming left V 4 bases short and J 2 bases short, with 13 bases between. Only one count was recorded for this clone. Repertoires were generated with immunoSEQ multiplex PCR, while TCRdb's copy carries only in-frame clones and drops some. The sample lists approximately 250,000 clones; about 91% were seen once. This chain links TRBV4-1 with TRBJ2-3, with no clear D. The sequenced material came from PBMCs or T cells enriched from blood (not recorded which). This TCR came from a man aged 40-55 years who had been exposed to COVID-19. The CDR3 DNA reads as TGCGCCAGCAGCCTCGCGGTGACCATCACAGATACGCAGTATTTT. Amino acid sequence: CASSLAVTITDTQYF.